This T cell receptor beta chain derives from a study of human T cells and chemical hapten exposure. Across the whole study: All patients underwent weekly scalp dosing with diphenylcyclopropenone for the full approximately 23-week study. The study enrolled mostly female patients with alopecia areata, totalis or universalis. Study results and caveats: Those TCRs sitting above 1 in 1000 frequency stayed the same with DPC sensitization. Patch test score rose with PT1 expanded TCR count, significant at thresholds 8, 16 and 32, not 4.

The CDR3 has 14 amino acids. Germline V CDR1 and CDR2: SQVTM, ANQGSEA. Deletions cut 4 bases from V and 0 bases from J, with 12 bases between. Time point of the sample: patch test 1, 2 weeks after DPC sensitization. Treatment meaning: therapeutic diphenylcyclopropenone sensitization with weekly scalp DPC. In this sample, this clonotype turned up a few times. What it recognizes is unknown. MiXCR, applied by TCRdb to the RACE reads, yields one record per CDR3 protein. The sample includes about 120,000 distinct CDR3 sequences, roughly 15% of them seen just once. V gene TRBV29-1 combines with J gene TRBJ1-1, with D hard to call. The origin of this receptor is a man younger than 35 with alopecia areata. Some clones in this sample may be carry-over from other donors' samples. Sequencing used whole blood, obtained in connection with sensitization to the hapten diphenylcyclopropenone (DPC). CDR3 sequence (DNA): TGCAGCGTTGCCCAGAACCTCATGAACACTGAAGCTTTCTTT. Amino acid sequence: CSVAQNLMNTEAFF.